Described below is a single T cell receptor beta chain sequence and its context. Its antigen remains unidentified. The CDR3 runs 13 residues. V dropped 5 bases and J dropped 4 bases, with 11 bases sitting between them. CDR1 and CDR2 from the germline V gene are MNHGY and SAAAGT. TCRdb redid the calling of the reads with MiXCR, one entry per CDR3 protein. The sample holds around 130,000 distinct CDR3 sequences; approximately 24% are singletons and the top ten take roughly 35%. This sample is part of a study of T cell repertoires in cytomegalovirus infection. Source material: PBMCs, sequenced either directly or after in vitro stimulation (not recorded which). This receptor was obtained from a human donor in good health (CMV status not recorded). Some clones in this sample may be carry-over from other donors' samples. The V and J genes are TRBV6-8 and TRBJ2-5, with a weak D call TRBD1 (5 bases). This CDR3 is CASSARERETQYF. Here the CDR3 DNA reads TGTGCCAGCAGTGCCAGGGAAAGAGAGACCCAGTACTTC.